Following are 5 T cell receptor beta chains from one sample sequenced in a study of spatial heterogeneity in lung cancer. Study conclusions and caveats: Intratumoral expanded alpha and beta TCR counts were found to track tumor mutation counts.

These receptors lack a known antigen. Via MiXCR, TCRdb re-called the 5' RACE reads, giving one row per CDR3 protein. The sample records 25,000 to 30,000 distinct CDR3 sequences, 7.1% being singletons. Stated time point: sample taken at primary tumor resection. Sequencing used lung tumor tissue, obtained at surgery. The receptors stem from a male donor with early-stage non-small cell lung cancer.

The V gene is TRBV27, the J gene TRBJ2-3, with 8 bases aligning to TRBD1. Germline CDR1 and CDR2: MNHEY and SMNVEV (reference sequence). CDR3 length: 15 amino acids. J gave up 4 bases and V 2 bases, and 5 bases lay outside the gene matches. In DNA, the CDR3 is TGTGCCAGCAGTTTAGCAGGGGGCGGTGCAGATACGCAGTATTTT. As protein: CASSLAGGGADTQYF.

This clonotype was detected a few times. The J gene is TRBJ2-1, the V gene TRBV4-2; 8 bases agree with TRBD2. V lost 1 base to trimming and J lost 5 bases; unmatched junction nucleotides: 4. Germline CDR1 reads LGHNA; CDR2 reads YNFKEQ. CDR3 length: 15 residues. As DNA, the CDR3 is TGTGCCAGCAGCCAAGCGGGGGGGGCCCACAATGAGCAGTTCTTC. Translation gives CASSQAGGAHNEQFF.

In this sample, this clonotype turned up many times. This chain joins TRBV6-2 or TRBV6-3 and TRBJ2-7; D may be TRBD2 (6 bases). The V gene lost 6 bases and the J gene lost 0 bases, with 15 bases spanning the gap. Germline loops: CDR1 MNHEY, CDR2 SVGEGT. The CDR3 runs to 15 residues. CDR3 DNA: TGTGCCAGCAGACACCGGGACTTAGGCTCCTACGAGCAGTACTTC. Encoded protein: CASRHRDLGSYEQYF.

A few counts support this clonotype. CDR3: CASSLPGGGTDTQYF. The CDR3 DNA reads TGCGCCAGCAGCTTGCCCGGGGGCGGGACAGATACGCAGTATTTT. This chain joins TRBV5-1 and TRBJ2-3, with D perhaps being TRBD1 or TRBD2 (6 bases each). Germline V lookup: CDR1 SGHRS, CDR2 YFSETQ. CDR3 length: 15 amino acids. Trimming stripped 1 base from V and 3 bases from J, with 12 bases between.

This clonotype was found many times. The V call is TRBV4-2, the J call TRBJ1-1; a possible D gene is TRBD1 (6 bases). This CDR3 comprises 16 residues. Trimming removed 0 bases at V and 0 bases at J, with 11 bases between. CDR1 and CDR2 from the germline V gene are LGHNA and YNFKEQ. The CDR3 reads CASSQEGGVMNTEAFF. The CDR3 DNA is TGTGCCAGCAGCCAAGAGGGGGGCGTGATGAACACTGAAGCTTTCTTT.